The entry below describes one T cell receptor beta chain. This CDR3 spans 10 amino acids. CDR1 and CDR2 from the germline V gene are DFQATT and SNEGSKA (reference sequence). V was shortened by 5 bases and J by 9 bases, with 8 bases between the two germline ends. The data are from a study of blood T cell repertoires in COVID-19. Assay: immunoSEQ multiplex PCR; the TCRdb copy retains only in-frame clones and omits some. The sample shows about 300,000 clones, 86% of them seen only once. V usage is TRBV20-1 and J usage is TRBJ2-1; D not resolved. Sequenced material: PBMCs or T cells enriched from blood (not recorded which). This sequence originates from a woman aged 18-30 years who had recovered from COVID-19. The CDR3 loop reads CSAARSEQFF. The CDR3 DNA is TGCAGTGCTGCCCGTAGTGAGCAGTTCTTC.